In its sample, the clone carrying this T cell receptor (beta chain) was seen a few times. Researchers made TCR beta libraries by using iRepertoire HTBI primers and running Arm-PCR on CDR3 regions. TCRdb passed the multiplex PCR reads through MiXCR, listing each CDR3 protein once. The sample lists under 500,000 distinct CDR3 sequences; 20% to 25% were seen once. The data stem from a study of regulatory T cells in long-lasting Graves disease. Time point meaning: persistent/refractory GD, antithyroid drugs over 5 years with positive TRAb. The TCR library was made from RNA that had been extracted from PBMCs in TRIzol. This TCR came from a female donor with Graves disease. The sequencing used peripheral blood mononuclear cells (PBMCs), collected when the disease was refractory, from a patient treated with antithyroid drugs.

The CDR3 loop reads CASSPFTDTQYF. CDR3 sequence (DNA): TGTGCCAGCTCACCCTTCACAGATACGCAGTATTTT. The chain employs TRBV18 and TRBJ2-3; the D is unclear. CDR1 and CDR2 from the germline V gene are KGHSH and LQKENI. V was clipped by 3 bases and J by 2 bases, with 3 bases between them. CDR3 length equals 12 residues.